This T cell receptor beta chain was sequenced during a study of CD8+CD57+ T cells in acquired aplastic anemia. Looking at the study overall: The study obtained an average of roughly 3 ug of DNA from sorted CD4+ and CD8+ cells. Whole-study results and caveats: Approximately 30 was the count of CD8+ CDR3 sequences that patients shared with controls. Controls did not differ significantly from patients in CD8+ Simpson's diversity.

Details on this clonotype: The antigen remains undetermined.

The patients chosen for sequencing had shown expansion of CD8+CD57+ cells (detected by flow cytometry). All participating patients were living with severe acquired aplastic anemia. The CDR3 runs to 14 residues. The germline CDR1 and CDR2 sequences are SGHRS and YFSETQ. Trimming took 6 bases from V and 6 from J, leaving 15 bases between them. CDR3 and TCR beta VDJ profiling relied on genomic DNA as the template. Each CDR3 protein is one row after TCRdb ran MiXCR on the reads. This table has around 130,000 distinct CDR3 sequences, 55% to 60% appearing once. The chain couples TRBV5-1 to TRBJ2-2; D might be TRBD1 or TRBD2, each matching 5 bases. Source material: sorted CD4+, CD8+, or CD8+CD57+ T cells (not recorded which) from PBMCs. This clonotype was obtained from a human donor with aplastic anemia. CDR3 sequence: CASTPSMGAGELFF. In DNA, the CDR3 is TGCGCCAGCACCCCTTCCATGGGGGCCGGGGAGCTGTTTTTT.